This T cell receptor (beta chain) is drawn from a study of CD8 T cells in Susac syndrome. The wider study: There were six sequenced Susac syndrome patients with active disease and roughly 8 in remission.

RNA totalling about 0.45 to 1 ug underwent reverse transcription with random hexamers. The amplification used immunoSEQ multiplex PCR on TCR beta CDR3; it spanned 54 Vbeta and 13 Jbeta. TCRdb re-called the immunoSEQ multiplex PCR reads through MiXCR, storing one row per CDR3 protein. The sample consists of 120,000 to 150,000 distinct CDR3 sequences, under 97% of them appearing once. This CDR3 comprises 15 residues. Per germline, CDR1 ENHRY and CDR2 SYGVKD. With 4 bases removed from V and 1 base from J, the gap between germline ends came to 11 bases. This chain connects TRBV10-3 to TRBJ1-5; D is unresolved. The material sequenced was CD4+ T cells from PBMCs. The source is a human donor with Susac syndrome. CDR3 sequence reads: CAISAGSGSNQPQHF. The CDR3 coding sequence is TGTGCCATCAGTGCGGGTAGTGGAAGCAATCAGCCCCAGCATTTT.